This entry describes one T cell receptor beta chain. Its antigen is undetermined. The CDR3 covers 15 residues. The V segment lost 2 bases and the J segment 4 bases; nucleotides outside the gene matches: 7. Germline V lookup: CDR1 SGDLS, CDR2 YYNGEE. The data derive from a study of cytomegalovirus exposure and HLA in healthy donors. Study at large: The approximately 120 validation repertoires used the same platform as the 500 to 700 first-cohort repertoires, a later analysis reported. Study-level results: Most TCR sequences proved rare, with some public TCRs found in many donors.

This table comes from immunoSEQ multiplex PCR, and its TCRdb copy is limited to in-frame clones, with some not included. Of about 130,000 clones detected, about nine tenths appear once; the ten largest clones hold 1.5% to 2%. This receptor was identified in a woman between 18 and 29 years old in good health and CMV-seronegative. What was sequenced was PBMCs. This chain connects TRBV9 to TRBJ2-7; TRBD2 agrees at 9 bases. The CDR3 loop reads CASSVLSGSWYEQYF. Written as DNA, the CDR3 is TGTGCCAGCAGCGTTCTTAGCGGGAGTTGGTACGAGCAGTACTTC.